The T cell receptor (beta chain) described here comes from a study of blood T cell repertoires in COVID-19. Study overall: Researchers got acute and convalescent COVID-19 samples from the United States, Italy and Spain. T cells, B-cell-depleted T cells, or PBMCs provided the cDNA or gDNA that served as material.

Allocation to cohorts depended on clinical history reported by the participants. In the authors' workflow: Amplifying reference gene primers gave estimates of nucleated cell counts. The protocol was immunoSEQ multiplex PCR, while the TCRdb copy is restricted to in-frame clones and leaves out a portion. D and trimming were read from the DNA, whereas the V and J calls and clone size are those reported in that table. The sample holds 400,000 to 500,000 clones; approximately 90% are singletons and the top ten take 1.8%. Germline assignment: CDR1 LNHDA and CDR2 SQIVND (reference sequence). Trimming cost V 3 bases and J 4 bases; bases outside gene matches: 2. There are 13 residues in the CDR3.

The source of this sequence is a woman in her thirties or forties who had recovered from COVID-19. The sequencing sample was made of PBMCs or T cells enriched from blood (not recorded which). The V call is TRBV19, the J call TRBJ1-1; 7 nucleotides agree with TRBD1. The CDR3: CASSIRGTTEAFF. The DNA for the CDR3 is TGTGCCAGTAGTATCAGGGGGACCACTGAAGCTTTCTTT.